A selection of T cell receptor beta chains follows, all from one sample in a study of PD-1 blockade in classical Hodgkin lymphoma. Sequenced by immunoSEQ multiplex PCR; TCRdb stores in-frame clones only, minus some. The repertoire holds 35,000 or so clones, with approximately 70% as singletons. The sequencing used peripheral blood mononuclear cells (PBMCs), collected before the second cycle of nivolumab. These receptors originate from a human donor with classical Hodgkin lymphoma. The CDR3 runs from the conserved cysteine through the conserved F or W.

>14|TRBV7-2
CASSLRQENTEAFF
>15|TRBV6-5
CASSYSPGQGNTIYF
>13|TRBV19
CATAAGGDNEQFF
>12|TRBV2
CASSGLSWEQFF
>13|TRBV19
CANTQIQDEKLFF
>14|TRBV30
CAWGKGPGSVGAFF
>14|TRBV19
CASSKGSGSQPQHF
>15|TRBV5-1
CASSLGQPLNTEAFF
>18|TRBV21-1
CASSKRGEGEWVNTEAFF
>15|TRBV5-1
CASSLGHTSGAEAFF
>15|TRBV6-5
CASTLGGASGNIQYF
>13|TRBV27
CASSLNRYTEAFF
>13|TRBV11-3
CASSSQGDTEAFF
>16|TRBV18
CASSRGLGAIQETQYF
>15|TRBV11-3
CASSWTQGASYGYTF
>17|TRBV15
CATSRDIGDRNNQPQHF
>13|TRBV7-3
CASSPNHGYEQYF
>16|TRBV4-1
CASSPRLELAGAEQFF
>13|TRBV15
CATRETGDYGYTF
>14|TRBV2
CASSQMAGNTEAFF
>14|TRBV28
CASKTSGAVYEQYF
>12|TRBV5-1
CASSLGSVGYTF
>14|TRBV18
CASSPPGVREKLFF
>15|TRBV18
CASSPLQVLNSPLHF
>15|TRBV30
CAWSEQPYSGNTIYF
>16|TRBV13
CASSIGTGAVGETQYF
>14|TRBV11-2
CASSLGNPSETQYF
>15|TRBV27
CASSLRDRGRYGYTF
>14|TRBV5-1
CASSNPGQGNEQFF
>13|TRBV2
CASSVSGATEAFF
>15|TRBV6-6
CASKKPGQGAHEQYF
>14|TRBV27
CASSFGGPGYEQYF
>14|TRBV11-2
CASSPGQGQETQYF
>15|TRBV28
CASRRSGPLNTEAFF
>13|TRBV2
CASSDDGNTEAFF
>12|TRBV10-3
CAISGTGSEQYF
>14|TRBV27
CASSYPTLQYEQYF
>17|TRBV11-2
CASSLARGTVSSYEQYF
>15|TRBV6-6
CASSYLDRVNYGYTF
>14|TRBV6-6
CASSYEFFGEKLFF
>13|TRBV2
CASSDPTVREAFF
>14|TRBV19
CASSIRVIGYEQYF
>15|TRBV4-3
CASSQDPEGAYGYTF
>13|TRBV27
CATRPTGANVLTF
>12|TRBV5-1
CASSWGVGELFF
>12|TRBV5-6
CASSYGTYEQYF
>13|TRBV6-9
CATRETGLYEQYF
>18|TRBV9
CASSAYPPGDRGGEKLFF
>15|TRBV2
CASSPDRGFNSPLHF
>16|TRBV4-3
CASSQVLGSRGVGYTF
>14|TRBV19
CASRAGVVDTEAFF
>19|TRBV19
CASSIAGTGAHIAKNIQYF
>15|TRBV30
CAWSVQGSYNSPLHF